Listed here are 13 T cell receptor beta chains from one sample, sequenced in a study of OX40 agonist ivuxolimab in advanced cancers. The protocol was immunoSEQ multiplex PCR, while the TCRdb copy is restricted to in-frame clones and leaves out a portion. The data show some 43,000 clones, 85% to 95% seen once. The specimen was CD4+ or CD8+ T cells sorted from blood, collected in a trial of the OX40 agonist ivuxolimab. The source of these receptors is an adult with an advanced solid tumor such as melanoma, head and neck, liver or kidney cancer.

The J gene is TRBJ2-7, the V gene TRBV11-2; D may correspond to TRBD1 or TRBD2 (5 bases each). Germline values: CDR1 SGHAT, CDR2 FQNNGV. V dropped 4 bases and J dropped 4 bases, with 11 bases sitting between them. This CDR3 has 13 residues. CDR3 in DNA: TGTGCCAGCAGCTCGGGACCCACTTACGAGCAGTACTTC. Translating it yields CASSSGPTYEQYF.

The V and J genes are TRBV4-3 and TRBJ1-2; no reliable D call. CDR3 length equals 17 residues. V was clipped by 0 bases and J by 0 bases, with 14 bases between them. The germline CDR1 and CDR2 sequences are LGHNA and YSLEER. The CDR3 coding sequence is TGCGCCAGCAGCCAAGATAAGCGGGCAGTAGCTAACTATGGCTACACCTTC. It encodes CASSQDKRAVANYGYTF.

Here the CDR3 DNA reads TGCAGCGTTGAAGCGGCCGGAGGCGATCAGTACTTC. This translates into CSVEAAGGDQYF. The V and J genes are TRBV29-1 and TRBJ2-7; D perhaps matches TRBD2 (5 bases). Trimming took off 1 base at V and 10 bases at J, with 14 bases between the two ends. This CDR3 spans 12 amino acids. Looked up from germline, CDR1 is SQVTM and CDR2 is ANQGSEA.

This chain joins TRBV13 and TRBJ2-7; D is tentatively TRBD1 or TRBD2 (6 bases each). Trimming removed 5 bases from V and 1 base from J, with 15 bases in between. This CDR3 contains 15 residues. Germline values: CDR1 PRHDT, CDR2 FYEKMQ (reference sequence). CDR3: CASSPGAGQSYEQYF. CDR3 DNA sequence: TGTGCCAGCAGCCCAGGGGCGGGACAATCCTACGAGCAGTACTTC.

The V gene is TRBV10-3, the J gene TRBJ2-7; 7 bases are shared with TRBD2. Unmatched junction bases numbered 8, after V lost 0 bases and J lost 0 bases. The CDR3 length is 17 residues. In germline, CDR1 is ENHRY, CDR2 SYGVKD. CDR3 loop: CAISESNPSGSSYEQYF. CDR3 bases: TGTGCCATCAGTGAGTCCAACCCTAGCGGTAGCTCCTACGAGCAGTACTTC.

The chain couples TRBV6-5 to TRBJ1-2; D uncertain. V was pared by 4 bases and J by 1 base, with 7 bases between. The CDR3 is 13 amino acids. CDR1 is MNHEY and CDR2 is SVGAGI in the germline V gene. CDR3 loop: CASSLTNNYGYTF. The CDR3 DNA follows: TGTGCCAGCAGTTTGACAAATAACTATGGCTACACCTTC.

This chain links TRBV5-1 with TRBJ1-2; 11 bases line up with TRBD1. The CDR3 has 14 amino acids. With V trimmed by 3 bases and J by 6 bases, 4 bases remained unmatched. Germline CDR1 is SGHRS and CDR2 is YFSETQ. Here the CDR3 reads CASSSGQGVDGYTF. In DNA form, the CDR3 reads TGCGCCAGCAGCTCGGGACAGGGGGTTGATGGCTACACCTTC.

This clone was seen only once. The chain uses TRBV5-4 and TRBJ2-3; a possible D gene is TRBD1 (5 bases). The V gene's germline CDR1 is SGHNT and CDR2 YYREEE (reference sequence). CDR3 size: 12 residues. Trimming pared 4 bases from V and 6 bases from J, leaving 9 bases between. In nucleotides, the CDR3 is TGTGCCAGCAGCAAAGGGGCGGATACGCAGTATTTT. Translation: CASSKGADTQYF.

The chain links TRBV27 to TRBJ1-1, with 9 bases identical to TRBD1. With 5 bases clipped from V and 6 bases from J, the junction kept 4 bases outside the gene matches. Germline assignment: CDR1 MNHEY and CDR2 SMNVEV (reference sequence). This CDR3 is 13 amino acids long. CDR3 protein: CASSTTGGPEAFF. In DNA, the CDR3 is TGTGCCAGCAGTACGACAGGGGGACCTGAAGCTTTCTTT.

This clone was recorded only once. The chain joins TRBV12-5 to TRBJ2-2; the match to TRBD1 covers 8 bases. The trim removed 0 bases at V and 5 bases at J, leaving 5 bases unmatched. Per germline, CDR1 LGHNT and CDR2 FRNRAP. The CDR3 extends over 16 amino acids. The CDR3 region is CASGLVAGGETGELFF. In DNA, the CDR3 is TGTGCTAGTGGTTTGGTAGCAGGGGGCGAGACCGGGGAGCTGTTTTTT.

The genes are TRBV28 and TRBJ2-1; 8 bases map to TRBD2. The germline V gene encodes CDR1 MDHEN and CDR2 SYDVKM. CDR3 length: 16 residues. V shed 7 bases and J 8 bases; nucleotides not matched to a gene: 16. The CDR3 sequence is CASTPGSGSWFDEQFF. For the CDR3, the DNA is TGTGCCAGCACTCCGGGGAGCGGGAGTTGGTTCGATGAGCAGTTCTTC.

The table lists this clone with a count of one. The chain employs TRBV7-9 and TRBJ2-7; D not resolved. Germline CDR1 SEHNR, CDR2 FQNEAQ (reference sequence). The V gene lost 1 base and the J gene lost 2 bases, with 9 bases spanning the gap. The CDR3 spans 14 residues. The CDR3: CASSLGTAPYEQYF. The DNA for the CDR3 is TGTGCCAGCAGCTTAGGTACAGCCCCCTACGAGCAGTACTTC.

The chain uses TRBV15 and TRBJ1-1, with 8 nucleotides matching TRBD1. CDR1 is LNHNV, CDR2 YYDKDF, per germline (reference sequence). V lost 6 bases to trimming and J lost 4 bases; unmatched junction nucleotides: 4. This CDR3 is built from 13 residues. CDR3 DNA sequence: TGTGCCACCAGAACGGACAGGGCCACTGAAGCTTTCTTT. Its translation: CATRTDRATEAFF.